The entry below gives a single T cell receptor (beta chain) sequence along with its context. Its antigen is as yet unknown. These data come from a study of T cell responses to AZD1222 COVID-19 vaccine. Notes on the study in general: Targeting of unmutated variant regions was reportedly seen in nearly half of spike-specific TCRs. CD4 TCRs associated with vaccination spanned spike, dominating at 160-218 and 743-854. There were mostly white British donors and more females than males, and clonal diversity was possibly underestimated. At study baseline, merely five or six AZD1222 recipients were seropositive.

Some clones are missing from TCRdb's copy, which holds only in-frame ones; the method was immunoSEQ multiplex PCR. The sample lists about 140,000 clones; more than 70% were seen once. Germline assignment: CDR1 MDHEN and CDR2 SYDVKM. V was shortened by 0 bases and J by 2 bases, with 10 bases between the two germline ends. The CDR3 loop spans 15 amino acids. The material was peripheral blood, obtained 28 days after the second AZD1222 dose. The rearrangement uses TRBV28 and TRBJ1-2; D is undetermined. The sequence came from an adult who received the AZD1222 COVID-19 vaccine. This chain's CDR3 is CASSLWEVSNYGYTF. The CDR3 nucleotides read TGTGCCAGCAGTTTATGGGAAGTTAGCAACTATGGCTACACCTTC.